The 29 T cell receptor beta chains presented below share a single source sample, sequenced in a study of blood T cell repertoires in COVID-19. The table came from immunoSEQ multiplex PCR; TCRdb's copy has only in-frame clones and leaves some out. This table holds some 200,000 clones, roughly 76% found once. What was sequenced was peripheral blood. These receptor sequences come from a middle-aged woman with COVID-19, enrolled during active disease.

This chain links TRBV19 with TRBJ2-1; D is ambiguous. The germline CDR1 and CDR2 sequences are LNHDA and SQIVND (reference sequence). V gave up 0 bases and J gave up 9 bases, with 9 bases separating them. This CDR3 has 13 residues. DNA of the CDR3: TGTGCCAGTAGTATAGACCGGAGCCCTGAGCAGTTCTTC. Encoded protein: CASSIDRSPEQFF.

V is TRBV6-5 and J is TRBJ1-1; 9 nucleotides agree with TRBD1. V was clipped by 6 bases and J by 4 bases; unmatched bases: 6. CDR1 MNHEY and CDR2 SVGAGI come from the germline V gene. CDR3 length: 14 amino acids. The CDR3 sequence is CASRKTGQGTEAFF. CDR3 DNA sequence: TGTGCCAGCAGAAAAACGGGACAGGGCACTGAAGCTTTCTTT.

The chain uses TRBV6-5 and TRBJ1-3; TRBD1 agrees at 7 bases. V lost 5 bases, J lost 5 bases, and 9 bases stayed unmatched. The germline gives CDR1 MNHEY, CDR2 SVGAGI. This CDR3 has 15 amino acids. CDR3 coding DNA: TGTGCCAGCAGTATGATGGGGACAGTGAGAAACACCATATATTTT. Translated, it gives CASSMMGTVRNTIYF.

The chain recombines TRBV2 with TRBJ2-2; TRBD2 matches 10 bases. V shed 6 bases, J shed 4 bases, and the junction held 5 bases outside the gene matches. Germline lookup yields CDR1 SNHLY and CDR2 FYNNEI. This CDR3 has 15 amino acids. The CDR3 spells CASRRASGGTGELFF. The CDR3 DNA reads as TGTGCCAGCAGGAGGGCTAGCGGGGGCACCGGGGAGCTGTTTTTT.

The V call is TRBV28, the J call TRBJ1-2; D is perhaps TRBD1 (5 bases). The CDR3 loop spans 15 amino acids. Germline loops: CDR1 MDHEN, CDR2 SYDVKM. V dropped 6 bases and J dropped 1 base, with 15 bases sitting between them. CDR3 in amino acids: CASRGEASGNYGYTF. The CDR3 DNA sequence: TGTGCCAGCAGGGGGGAGGCGAGCGGTAACTATGGCTACACCTTC.

The V gene is TRBV3-1 (or the pseudogene TRBV3-2), the J gene TRBJ1-5; D is perhaps TRBD1 (6 bases). This CDR3 has 14 amino acids. CDR1 is LGHDT, CDR2 YNNKEL, per germline (reference sequence). Trimming left V 4 bases short and J 1 base short, with 8 bases between. The CDR3, as DNA: TGTGCCAGCAGCCGCGGACAGAGCAATCAGCCCCAGCATTTT. The encoded protein is CASSRGQSNQPQHF.

The rearrangement joins TRBV20-1 to TRBJ1-4; no clear D. The germline V gene has CDR1 DFQATT and CDR2 SNEGSKA (reference sequence). V gave up 3 bases and J gave up 0 bases, with 14 bases separating them. There are 16 residues in the CDR3. The CDR3 is CSASSGGFATNEKLFF. The CDR3 bases are TGCAGTGCTAGTTCGGGAGGGTTCGCAACTAATGAAAAACTGTTTTTT.

The CDR3 protein is CASSYRGKETQYF. The CDR3 region has the DNA TGTGCCAGCAGCTACCGGGGGAAAGAGACCCAGTACTTC. The J gene is TRBJ2-5, the V gene TRBV28; possibly TRBD2 for D (6 bases). With 6 bases removed from V and 3 bases from J, the gap between germline ends came to 11 bases. Germline values: CDR1 MDHEN, CDR2 SYDVKM. The length of the CDR3 is 13 residues.

V and J are TRBV3-1 (or the pseudogene TRBV3-2) and TRBJ1-5; 11 nucleotides agree with TRBD1. The CDR3 is made up of 15 amino acids. Germline V lookup: CDR1 LGHDT, CDR2 YNNKEL (reference sequence). J gave up 6 bases and V 4 bases, and 5 bases lay outside the gene matches. Here the CDR3 reads CASSRGTGGIQPQHF. Here the CDR3 DNA reads TGTGCCAGCAGCCGGGGGACAGGGGGGATTCAGCCCCAGCATTTT.

The chain employs TRBV7-8 and TRBJ1-2; 8 bases fit TRBD1. J gave up 7 bases and V 1 base, and 5 bases lay outside the gene matches. There are 14 residues in the CDR3. The V gene's germline CDR1 is SGHVS and CDR2 FQNEAQ. CDR3: CASSLGGQAPGYTF. The CDR3 region has the DNA TGTGCCAGCAGCTTAGGGGGACAGGCACCTGGCTACACCTTC. Full variable domain (outside the CDR3, taken from reference TRBV7-8 and TRBJ1-2): GAGVSQSPRYKVAKRGQDVALRCDPISGHVSLFWYQQALGQGPEFLTYFQNEAQLDKSGLPSDRFFAERPEGSVSTLKIQRTQQEDSAVYLCASSLGGQAPGYTFGSGTRLTVV.

The chain joins TRBV6-6 to TRBJ2-6, with a possible D match to TRBD1 (6 bases). The CDR3 totals 13 residues. The V and J ends lost 8 bases and 1 base respectively, with 6 bases between them. In germline, CDR1 is MNHNY, CDR2 SVGAGI (reference sequence). Here the CDR3 DNA reads TGTGCCAGCCAGGGGTCTGGGGCCAACGTCCTGACTTTC. Residues: CASQGSGANVLTF.

This rearrangement joins TRBV28 to TRBJ1-1, with a weak D call TRBD1 (5 bases). The V end was cut by 3 bases, the J end by 6 bases, with 11 bases between. The CDR3 sequence is 13 residues long. Germline CDR1 MDHEN, CDR2 SYDVKM. CDR3 sequence reads: CASSFPGHPEAFF. DNA of the CDR3: TGTGCCAGCAGTTTCCCCGGACACCCTGAAGCTTTCTTT.

V is TRBV9 and J is TRBJ2-3, with TRBD2 matching 7 bases. Losses at the gene ends were 3 bases for V and 5 bases for J; bases not matched to a gene: 6. The CDR3 is 14 amino acids. The germline V gene encodes CDR1 SGDLS and CDR2 YYNGEE. The CDR3 region has the DNA TGTGCCAGCAGCGACCTAGCGGTCAAAGATACGCAGTATTTT. Its translation: CASSDLAVKDTQYF. The whole variable domain, filled in from reference TRBV9 and TRBJ2-3, reads DSGVTQTPKHLITATGQRVTLRCSPRSGDLSVYWYQQSLDQGLQFLIQYYNGEERAKGNILERFSAQQFPDLHSELNLSSLELGDSALYFCASSDLAVKDTQYFGPGTRLTVL.

The genes are TRBV2 and TRBJ1-4, with TRBD1 identical over 9 bases. The germline V gene encodes CDR1 SNHLY and CDR2 FYNNEI. This CDR3 region has 14 residues. The J segment lost 5 bases and the V segment lost 6 bases, leaving 4 bases of the junction unmatched. The CDR3 loop is CASRSGTGNEKLFF. The CDR3 bases are TGTGCCAGCAGATCCGGGACAGGGAATGAAAAACTGTTTTTT.

The chain combines TRBV29-1 with TRBJ2-1, with 9 bases lining up with TRBD2. The V segment lost 5 bases and the J segment 9 bases; nucleotides outside the gene matches: 5. CDR1 SQVTM and CDR2 ANQGSEA come from the germline V gene. There are 12 residues in the CDR3. CDR3 DNA: TGCAGCGTTATTAGCGGGAGAGGTGAGCAGTTCTTC. It is translated as CSVISGRGEQFF.

The gene calls are TRBV2 and TRBJ1-4, with 8 bases identical to TRBD1. J gave up 11 bases and V 2 bases, and 7 bases lay outside the gene matches. CDR1 is SNHLY, CDR2 FYNNEI, per germline. The CDR3 has 14 amino acids. The CDR3: CASSELDRAGKLFF. The CDR3 coding sequence is TGTGCCAGCAGTGAATTGGACAGGGCTGGTAAACTGTTTTTT. The full variable domain, in which reference TRBV2 and TRBJ1-4 provide the parts outside the CDR3, is EPEVTQTPSHQVTQMGQEVILRCVPISNHLYFYWYRQILGQKVEFLVSFYNNEISEKSEIFDDQFSVERPDGSNFTLKIRSTKLEDSAMYFCASSELDRAGKLFFGSGTQLSVL.

This clone was detected only a few times. The rearrangement joins TRBV24-1 to TRBJ2-5, with 11 bases identical to TRBD1. This CDR3 has 15 residues. Germline CDR1 reads KGHDR; CDR2 reads SFDVKD. J lost 7 bases, V lost 5 bases, and 8 bases had no gene match. In DNA form, the CDR3 reads TGTGCCACCAGTGCCGCCGGGACAGGGGGGTGGACCCAGTACTTC. This encodes CATSAAGTGGWTQYF.

The chain has TRBV5-1 and TRBJ2-5; D possibly corresponds to TRBD2 (5 bases). V was clipped by 0 bases and J by 7 bases, with 16 bases between them. This CDR3 has 15 amino acids. Germline assignment: CDR1 SGHRS and CDR2 YFSETQ. The CDR3 sequence is CASSLALDVGVTQYF. The CDR3 nucleotides read TGCGCCAGCAGCTTGGCGTTGGATGTCGGGGTGACCCAGTACTTC.

The chain uses TRBV14 and TRBJ1-1; tentatively, D is TRBD1 (6 bases). Germline V gives CDR1 SGHDN, CDR2 FVKESK. The CDR3 covers 14 residues. V dropped 3 bases and J dropped 4 bases, with 12 bases sitting between them. The CDR3: CASSQSRGGTEAFF. In DNA form, the CDR3 reads TGTGCCAGCAGCCAGTCAAGGGGGGGCACTGAAGCTTTCTTT.

This clone was detected once. The chain has TRBV19 and TRBJ2-3; TRBD2 aligns across 12 bases. J was trimmed by 0 bases and V by 6 bases; bases with no gene match: 13. The germline V gene encodes CDR1 LNHDA and CDR2 SQIVND (reference sequence). The CDR3 has 19 amino acids. The CDR3 DNA sequence: TGTGCCAGTAGAAAGACTAGCGGGGGCCCTCCGATTAGCACAGATACGCAGTATTTT. It yields the protein CASRKTSGGPPISTDTQYF.

The CDR3 DNA sequence: TGTGCCAGTAGTATAGCCTGGGGACAGGTCAAGAACACTGAAGCTTTCTTT. This gives the protein CASSIAWGQVKNTEAFF. The chain employs TRBV19 and TRBJ1-1; 8 bases agree with TRBD1. Looked up from germline, CDR1 is LNHDA and CDR2 is SQIVND (reference sequence). The trim removed 1 base at V and 1 base at J, leaving 8 bases unmatched. The CDR3 sequence is 17 residues long.

This chain links TRBV28 with TRBJ2-1, with 9 bases fitting TRBD2. Germline lookup yields CDR1 MDHEN and CDR2 SYDVKM. CDR3 size: 15 residues. V trimming: 3 bases; J trimming: 8 bases; junction bases outside the gene matches: 8. CDR3 amino acids: CASSFRSGRLYEQFF. Written as DNA, the CDR3 is TGTGCCAGCAGTTTTCGTAGCGGGAGACTTTATGAGCAGTTCTTC. Using reference TRBV28 and TRBJ2-1 for the parts outside the CDR3, the full variable domain is DVKVTQSSRYLVKRTGEKVFLECVQDMDHENMFWYRQDPGLGLRLIYFSYDVKMKEKGDIPEGYSVSREKKERFSLILESASTNQTSMYLCASSFRSGRLYEQFFGPGTRLTVL.

V usage is TRBV6-2 or TRBV6-3 and J usage is TRBJ2-7; weak D call: TRBD1 (5 bases). Germline V CDR1 and CDR2: MNHEY, SVGEGT. Trimming removed 2 bases from V and 4 bases from J, with 18 bases in between. This CDR3 spans 16 amino acids. CDR3 nucleotides: TGTGCCAGCAGTTACCCACCAGGGTACTTAGTTTACGAGCAGTACTTC. Its protein product is CASSYPPGYLVYEQYF.

V and J are TRBV5-1 and TRBJ2-3, with TRBD1 matching 7 bases. After removal of 1 base from V and 2 bases from J, the junction contained 13 bases not matched to a gene. Germline CDR1 SGHRS, CDR2 YFSETQ. The CDR3 runs to 18 residues. The CDR3 sequence: CASSLSPSGGRVTDTQYF. The CDR3 DNA is TGCGCCAGCAGCTTGTCCCCATCAGGGGGACGGGTCACAGATACGCAGTATTTT.

V gene TRBV7-2 combines with J gene TRBJ1-4; tentatively, D is TRBD1 (5 bases). V lost 1 base to trimming and J lost 8 bases, with 11 bases between them. CDR1 SGHTA and CDR2 FQGNSA come from the germline V gene. CDR3 size: 14 residues. This CDR3 is CASSLDQGGEKLFF. The CDR3 DNA sequence: TGTGCCAGCAGCTTAGATCAGGGTGGCGAAAAACTGTTTTTT.

The genes are TRBV2 and TRBJ1-5, with D hard to call. The V end lost 7 bases, the J end lost 6 bases, and 16 bases lay between the germline ends. This CDR3 has 14 residues. Germline CDR1 and CDR2: SNHLY and FYNNEI. CDR3 protein: CASTEGILIQPQHF. Written as DNA, the CDR3 is TGTGCCAGCACCGAGGGCATCCTAATTCAGCCCCAGCATTTT.

The rearrangement joins TRBV6-5 to TRBJ2-7; D is possibly TRBD2 (5 bases). CDR1 is MNHEY, CDR2 SVGAGI, per germline. Trimming shortened V by 3 bases and J by 0 bases, and 12 bases separated the two germline ends. The length of the CDR3 is 15 residues. The CDR3 here is CASSYAGLGSYEQYF. The CDR3, as DNA: TGTGCCAGCAGTTATGCGGGCTTGGGCTCCTACGAGCAGTACTTC.

This clone has more than one count but fewer than ten. The V call is TRBV9, the J call TRBJ2-2, with 7 nucleotides matching TRBD1. Germline loops: CDR1 SGDLS, CDR2 YYNGEE. The CDR3 runs to 15 residues. V was pared by 5 bases and J by 4 bases, with 8 bases of the junction left unmatched. The CDR3 loop is CASRPGQVATGELFF. For the CDR3, the DNA is TGTGCCAGCAGACCCGGACAGGTGGCCACCGGGGAGCTGTTTTTT.

V usage is TRBV5-1 and J usage is TRBJ2-7, with 12 bases identical to TRBD2. Trimming took 4 bases from V and 2 from J; bases not matched to a gene: 7. Per the germline V gene, CDR1 is SGHRS and CDR2 is YFSETQ. The CDR3 runs 16 residues. The DNA for the CDR3 is TGCGCCAGCAGCCTTAGGACTAGCGGGACTGCCTACGAGCAGTACTTC. It is translated as CASSLRTSGTAYEQYF.